This is a list of T cell receptor beta chains from one sample in a study of shared clonotypes between healthy human individuals. The method was immunoSEQ multiplex PCR; TCRdb's version includes in-frame clones alone and lacks a portion of them. This sample has 2 million to 2.5 million clones; 85% to 95% occur once, and the top ten carry 0.35% to 0.5%. Input material: naive CD4+ T cells from PBMCs. These receptors came from a man aged 18 to 29 in good health. Some clones in this sample may be carry-over from other donors' samples. Each CDR3 is given with its conserved first and last residue. Fields, in order: J gene, D gene, V gene, clone size, CDR3 DNA, CDR3 protein. The D gene is left open where the match is weak. The size entry is marked missing in some rows and otherwise reads once, few, many or a size class.

TRBJ2-5 NA TRBV7-2 NA TGTGCCAGCAGGCGGGGCGGACAAGAGACCCAGTACTTC CASRRGGQETQYF
TRBJ1-1 TRBD1 TRBV30 few TGTGCCTGGAGTGCGGGGACAGGGGGCTACTCGGATTTCTTT CAWSAGTGGYSDFF
TRBJ2-7 NA TRBV7-2 NA TGTGCCAGCAGCTTACTAGCGACGCCTACACGCGAGCAGTACTTC CASSLLATPTREQYF
TRBJ2-6 NA TRBV7-3 NA TGTGCCAGCAGCTTAGTGGGGGCTGGGGCCAACGTCCTGACTTTC CASSLVGAGANVLTF
TRBJ1-3 NA TRBV7-2 NA TGTGCCAGCAGCTTAGCGGTAGGGATTGGAAACACCATATATTTT CASSLAVGIGNTIYF
TRBJ1-3 NA TRBV5-6 NA TGTGCCAGCAGTTCACTCGGGGAGACTAGTGGAAACACCATATATTTT CASSSLGETSGNTIYF
TRBJ2-7 NA TRBV5-1 NA TGCGCCAGCAGCTTGGGGGACAGGGGATTAGCGGGAGGCGAGCAGTACTTC CASSLGDRGLAGGEQYF
TRBJ2-7 TRBD2 TRBV2 NA TGTGCCAGCAGTGAGAAGCGGGAGACCGGCGAGCAGTACTTC CASSEKRETGEQYF
TRBJ2-6 NA TRBV10-3 once TGTGCCATCAGCGCTGGGGGGTCTGGGGCCAACGTCCTGACTTTC CAISAGGSGANVLTF
TRBJ1-4 TRBD1 TRBV2 NA TGTGCCAGCATCGGACAGGGGGAAAGGATTGCTAATGAAAAACTGTTTTTT CASIGQGERIANEKLFF
TRBJ1-5 NA TRBV28 NA TGTGCCGGAAAAGCAGTGGACAGACAGCCCCAGCATTTT CAGKAVDRQPQHF
TRBJ2-1 NA TRBV7-2 NA TGTGCCAGCAGCACAAAGCGGATTGGGCGAAGCTCCTACAATGAGCAGTTCTTC CASSTKRIGRSSYNEQFF
TRBJ2-6 TRBD1 TRBV18 NA TGTGCCAGCTCACTGACCGGGACAGGGAGCTCTGGGGCCAACGTCCTGACTTTC CASSLTGTGSSGANVLTF
TRBJ1-2 NA TRBV30 NA TGTGCCTGGAGTGGTGGTGGCTACACCTTC CAWSGGGYTF
TRBJ2-2 NA TRBV4-1 NA TGCGCCAGCAGCCAAGATCGGAATCCTGGCCGGGAGCTGTTTTTT CASSQDRNPGRELFF
TRBJ1-2 NA TRBV7-2 NA TGTGCCAGCAGCTTAGGGCACATCGGGGGCTACACCTTC CASSLGHIGGYTF
TRBJ2-2 NA TRBV5-1 NA TGCGCCAGCAGCTCGGAGGGGCTGAACACCGGGGAGCTGTTTTTT CASSSEGLNTGELFF
TRBJ1-1 NA TRBV5-1 NA TGCGCCAGCAGCCCACGGACAGACACTTCCACTGAAGCTTTCTTT CASSPRTDTSTEAFF
TRBJ2-5 NA TRBV9 NA TGTGCCAGCAGCGTAGTAGGACTAACCCAAGAGACCCAGTACTTC CASSVVGLTQETQYF
TRBJ1-1 NA TRBV2 NA TGTGCCAGCTCACTGAACACTGAAGCTTTCTTT CASSLNTEAFF
TRBJ2-3 NA TRBV10-3 NA TGTGCCTCTGGGGACCAGGGGCGCGGGAGTGGGGGCACAGATACGCAGTATTTT CASGDQGRGSGGTDTQYF
TRBJ2-3 NA TRBV2 NA TGTGCCAGCAGTTCAGGACAGTTAGATACGCAGTATTTT CASSSGQLDTQYF
TRBJ1-1 NA TRBV30 few TGTGCCCCGGCCTGTTACGGCCCGGAACTTAAAGCTTTCTTT CAPACYGPELKAFF